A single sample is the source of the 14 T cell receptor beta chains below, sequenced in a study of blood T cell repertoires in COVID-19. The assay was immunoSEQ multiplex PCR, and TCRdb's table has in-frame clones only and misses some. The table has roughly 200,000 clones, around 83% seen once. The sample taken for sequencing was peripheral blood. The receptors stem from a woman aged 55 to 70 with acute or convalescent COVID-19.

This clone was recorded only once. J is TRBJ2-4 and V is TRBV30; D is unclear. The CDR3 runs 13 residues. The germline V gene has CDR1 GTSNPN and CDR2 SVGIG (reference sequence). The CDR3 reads CAISGSSKNIQYF. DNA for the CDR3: TGTGCTATTTCCGGGTCCTCAAAAAACATTCAGTACTTC.

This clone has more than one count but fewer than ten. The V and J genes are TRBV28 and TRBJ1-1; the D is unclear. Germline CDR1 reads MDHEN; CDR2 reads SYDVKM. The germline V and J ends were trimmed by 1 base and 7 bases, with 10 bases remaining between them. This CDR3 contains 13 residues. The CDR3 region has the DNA TGTGCCAGCAGTTTATTACGGTTTAGTGAAGCTTTCTTT. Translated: CASSLLRFSEAFF.

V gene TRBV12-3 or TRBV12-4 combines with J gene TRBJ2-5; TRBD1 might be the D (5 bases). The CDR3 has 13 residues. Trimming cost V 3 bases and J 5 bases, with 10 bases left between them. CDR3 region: CASSFISGETQYF. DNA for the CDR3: TGTGCCAGCAGTTTCATATCAGGGGAGACCCAGTACTTC.

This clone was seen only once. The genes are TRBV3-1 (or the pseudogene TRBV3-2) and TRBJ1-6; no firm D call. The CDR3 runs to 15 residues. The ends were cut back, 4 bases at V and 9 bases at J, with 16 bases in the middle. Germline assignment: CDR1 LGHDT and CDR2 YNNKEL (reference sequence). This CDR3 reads CASSPASSGSSPLHF. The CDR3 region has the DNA TGTGCCAGCAGCCCGGCCTCCAGCGGGAGTTCACCCCTCCACTTT.

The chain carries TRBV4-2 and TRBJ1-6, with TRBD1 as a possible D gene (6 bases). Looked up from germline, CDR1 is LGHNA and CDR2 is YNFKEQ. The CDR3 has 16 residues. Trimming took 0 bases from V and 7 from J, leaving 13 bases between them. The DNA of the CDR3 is TGTGCCAGCAGCCAAGAGTTAGGCAGGGGAAATTCACCCCTCCACTTT. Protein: CASSQELGRGNSPLHF.

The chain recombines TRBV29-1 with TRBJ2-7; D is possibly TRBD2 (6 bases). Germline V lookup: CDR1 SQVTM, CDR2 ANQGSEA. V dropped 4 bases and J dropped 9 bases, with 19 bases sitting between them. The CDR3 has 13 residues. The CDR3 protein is CSVGGTEGLGQYF. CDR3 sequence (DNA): TGCAGCGTTGGCGGGACGGAGGGTCTGGGGCAGTACTTC.

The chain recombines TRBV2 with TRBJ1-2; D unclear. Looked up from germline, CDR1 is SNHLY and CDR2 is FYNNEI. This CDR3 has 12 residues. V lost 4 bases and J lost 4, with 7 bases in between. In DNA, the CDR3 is TGTGCCAGCAGTGGAGATCGCTATGGCTACACCTTC. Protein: CASSGDRYGYTF. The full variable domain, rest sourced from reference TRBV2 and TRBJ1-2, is EPEVTQTPSHQVTQMGQEVILRCVPISNHLYFYWYRQILGQKVEFLVSFYNNEISEKSEIFDDQFSVERPDGSNFTLKIRSTKLEDSAMYFCASSGDRYGYTFGSGTRLTVV.

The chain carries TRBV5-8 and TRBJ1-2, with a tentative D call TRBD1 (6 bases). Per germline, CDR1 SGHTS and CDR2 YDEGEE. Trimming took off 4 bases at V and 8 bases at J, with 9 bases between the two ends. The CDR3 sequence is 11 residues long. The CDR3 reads CASSLTGGYTF. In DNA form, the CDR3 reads TGTGCCAGCAGCCTTACAGGGGGCTACACCTTC.

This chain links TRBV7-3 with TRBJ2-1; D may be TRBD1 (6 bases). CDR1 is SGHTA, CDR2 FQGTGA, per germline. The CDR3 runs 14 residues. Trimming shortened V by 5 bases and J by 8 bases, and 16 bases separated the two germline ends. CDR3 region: CASSRWTKGDEQFF. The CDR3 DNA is TGTGCCAGCAGCCGATGGACAAAGGGGGATGAGCAGTTCTTC. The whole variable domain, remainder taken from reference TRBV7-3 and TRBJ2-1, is GAGVSQTPSNKVTEKGKYVELRCDPISGHTALYWYRQSLGQGPEFLIYFQGTGAADDSGLPNDRFFAVRPEGSVSTLKIQRTERGDSAVYLCASSRWTKGDEQFFGPGTRLTVL.

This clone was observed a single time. The CDR3 spells CASSWTGNTEAFF. CDR3 DNA: TGTGCCAGCAGTTGGACAGGCAACACTGAAGCTTTCTTT. V usage is TRBV12-3 or TRBV12-4 and J usage is TRBJ1-1, with TRBD1 matching over 7 bases. V trimming: 4 bases; J trimming: 2 bases; junction bases outside the gene matches: 1. The CDR3 totals 13 residues.

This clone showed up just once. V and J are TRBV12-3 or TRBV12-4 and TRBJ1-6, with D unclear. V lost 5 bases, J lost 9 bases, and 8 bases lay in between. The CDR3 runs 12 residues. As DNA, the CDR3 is TGTGCCAGCAGTCGGGTTAGTTCACCCCTCCACTTT. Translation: CASSRVSSPLHF.

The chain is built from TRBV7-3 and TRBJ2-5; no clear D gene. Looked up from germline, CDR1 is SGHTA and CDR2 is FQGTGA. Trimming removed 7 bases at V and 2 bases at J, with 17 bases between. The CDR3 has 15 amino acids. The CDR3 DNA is TGTGCCAGCAACTCCAGTCGCGGATCACAAGAGACCCAGTACTTC. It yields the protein CASNSSRGSQETQYF.

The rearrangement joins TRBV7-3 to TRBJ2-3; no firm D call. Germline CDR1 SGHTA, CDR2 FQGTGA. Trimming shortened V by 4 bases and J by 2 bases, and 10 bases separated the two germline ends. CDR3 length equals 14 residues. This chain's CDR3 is CASSSGGSTDTQYF. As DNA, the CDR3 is TGTGCCAGCAGCTCGGGTGGGTCCACAGATACGCAGTATTTT. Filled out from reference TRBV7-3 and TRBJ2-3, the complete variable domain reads GAGVSQTPSNKVTEKGKYVELRCDPISGHTALYWYRQSLGQGPEFLIYFQGTGAADDSGLPNDRFFAVRPEGSVSTLKIQRTERGDSAVYLCASSSGGSTDTQYFGPGTRLTVL.

CDR3 DNA: TGTGCCAGCAGCCTCCGACAGGGGGGTAGAGAGACCCAGTACTTC. This translates into CASSLRQGGRETQYF. The chain is built from TRBV14 and TRBJ2-5; 9 nucleotides match TRBD1. CDR1 is SGHDN, CDR2 FVKESK, per germline. CDR3 length: 15 amino acids. V shed 4 bases, J shed 4 bases, and the junction held 7 bases outside the gene matches.